What follows are 5 T cell receptor beta chains derived from one specimen sequenced in a study of blood T cell repertoires in COVID-19. The repertoire was sequenced with immunoSEQ multiplex PCR; TCRdb's copy has only in-frame clones and lacks some. The sample carries around 140,000 clones, 80% to 90% recorded once. The sample was peripheral blood. Receptors originate from a man in his fifties or sixties with active or convalescent COVID-19.

This chain uses TRBV5-6 with TRBJ1-5; 8 bases are shared with TRBD1. The length of the CDR3 is 16 residues. V lost 1 base to trimming and J lost 5 bases; unmatched junction nucleotides: 8. The germline gives CDR1 SGHDT, CDR2 YYEEEE. CDR3 protein: CASSLRTGLGDQPQHF. Written as DNA, the CDR3 is TGTGCCAGCAGCTTGAGGACAGGGTTAGGGGATCAGCCCCAGCATTTT.

The chain carries TRBV18 and TRBJ2-5; 7 nucleotides align to TRBD1. This CDR3 has 15 residues. With 3 bases clipped from V and 0 bases from J, the junction kept 4 bases outside the gene matches. CDR1 is KGHSH and CDR2 is LQKENI in the germline V gene. The CDR3 spells CASSPAQGNQETQYF. CDR3 bases: TGTGCCAGCTCACCGGCACAGGGGAACCAAGAGACCCAGTACTTC.

This chain joins TRBV10-2 and TRBJ2-3; possibly TRBD2 for D (7 bases). CDR3 length: 15 amino acids. V shed 11 bases and J shed 3 bases, with 21 bases lying between them. Germline CDR1 is WSHSY and CDR2 is SAAADI. This CDR3 reads CAASPGGGTTDTQYF. In nucleotides, the CDR3 is TGCGCCGCGTCCCCGGGCGGGGGCACAACAGATACGCAGTATTTT.

The V gene is TRBV5-5, the J gene TRBJ2-1; tentatively, D is TRBD1 (5 bases). The CDR3 runs to 16 residues. The V gene lost 0 bases and the J gene lost 0 bases, with 10 bases spanning the gap. Germline V lookup: CDR1 SGHKS, CDR2 YYEKEE (reference sequence). CDR3 sequence reads: CASSLGGGISYNEQFF. Here the CDR3 DNA reads TGTGCCAGCAGCTTGGGGGGCGGTATCTCCTACAATGAGCAGTTCTTC.

The rearrangement joins TRBV28 to TRBJ2-3; a possible D gene is TRBD2 (6 bases). This CDR3 has 12 amino acids. Germline V CDR1 and CDR2: MDHEN, SYDVKM. Deletions cut 11 bases from V and 1 base from J, with 10 bases between. As DNA, the CDR3 is TGTGCCGGGACTGAACGCACAGATACGCAGTATTTT. Translated: CAGTERTDTQYF.